The clone carrying this TCR beta chain was seen a few times. The antigen is undetermined. From germline, CDR1 is DFQATT and CDR2 SNEGSKA (reference sequence). V lost 3 bases, J lost 1 base, and 17 bases lay in between. This CDR3 spans 16 amino acids. The sample is drawn from a study of CD8 T cells in ankylosing spondylitis. Points from the study as a whole: There was a TCR beta motif, made of several highly homologous variants, that appeared characteristic of ankylosing spondylitis blood.

TCRdb reprocessed the 5' RACE reads via MiXCR and lists one record per CDR3 protein. Of about 460,000 distinct CDR3 sequences in the sample, roughly 5.3% were seen once. The chain joins TRBV20-1 to TRBJ2-3; D unclear. The sequence came from a male donor with ankylosing spondylitis. The sample was blood, either unsorted or a sorted T cell fraction (not recorded which). The CDR3 loop is CSASVQPALGTDTQYF. The CDR3 nucleotides read TGCAGTGCTAGCGTCCAGCCAGCACTTGGCACAGATACGCAGTATTTT.